A single sample gave rise to the 18 T cell receptor beta chains below, sequenced in a study of cytomegalovirus exposure and HLA in healthy donors. Primers: 60 Vbeta forward and 13 Jbeta reverse. Sequencing used immunoSEQ multiplex PCR; TCRdb keeps in-frame clones, though not all of them. The sample lists more than 90,000 clones; more than 75% were seen once. The specimen sequenced was PBMCs. The origin of the receptors is a human donor in good health.

There are a few counts of this clone. The genes are TRBV5-6 and TRBJ1-2; the D gene is possibly TRBD1 (6 bases). The germline V gene encodes CDR1 SGHDT and CDR2 YYEEEE. V was trimmed by 4 bases and J by 2 bases, leaving 9 bases between them. The CDR3 sequence is 13 residues long. CDR3 sequence reads: CASSRTGNYGYTF. As DNA, the CDR3 is TGTGCCAGCAGCCGAACAGGGAACTATGGCTACACCTTC.

This clone was observed a few times. In the same sample, other DNA sequences code for this CDR3. The chain couples TRBV6-1 to TRBJ2-1; D perhaps matches TRBD1 (5 bases). V dropped 2 bases and J dropped 8 bases, with 7 bases sitting between them. The germline gives CDR1 MNHNS, CDR2 SASEGT. CDR3 size: 12 residues. The CDR3 DNA reads TGTGCCAGCAGTGAAAGGGGCTATGAGCAGTTCTTC. It specifies CASSERGYEQFF.

The chain has TRBV11-2 and TRBJ1-5; tentative D call: TRBD1 (6 bases). Between the trimmed V and J ends, which lost 0 bases and 10 bases, there was a span of 10 bases. Germline CDR1 SGHAT, CDR2 FQNNGV. This CDR3 is built from 13 residues. Here the CDR3 reads CASSLETGTPQHF. CDR3 DNA: TGTGCCAGCAGCTTAGAGACCGGGACACCCCAGCATTTT. The entire variable domain, with the rest obtained from reference TRBV11-2 and TRBJ1-5, is as follows: EAGVAQSPRYKIIEKRQSVAFWCNPISGHATLYWYQQILGQGPKLLIQFQNNGVVDDSQLPKDRFSAERLKGVDSTLKIQPAKLEDSAVYLCASSLETGTPQHFGDGTRLSIL.

The chain has TRBV19 and TRBJ1-1; 12 bases match TRBD1. The trim removed 6 bases at V and 4 bases at J, leaving 12 bases unmatched. The V gene's germline CDR1 is LNHDA and CDR2 SQIVND (reference sequence). The CDR3 has 17 amino acids. The CDR3 here is CASSLIGTGGVGTEAFF. CDR3 nucleotide sequence: TGTGCCAGTAGCCTTATAGGGACAGGGGGCGTAGGCACTGAAGCTTTCTTT.

This clone was recorded once. The V and J genes are TRBV27 and TRBJ2-1; 13 bases line up with TRBD2. Unmatched junction bases numbered 14, after V lost 2 bases and J lost 7 bases. The CDR3 has 19 amino acids. CDR1 is MNHEY, CDR2 SMNVEV, per germline (reference sequence). In nucleotides, the CDR3 is TGTGCCAGCAGTTTAACCGGGACTAGCGGGACCCGACCCCTGAATGAGCAGTTCTTC. It is translated as CASSLTGTSGTRPLNEQFF.

V is TRBV5-4 and J is TRBJ1-3, with TRBD1 matching 7 bases. The CDR3 sequence is 13 residues long. With V trimmed by 0 bases and J by 11 bases, 5 bases remained unmatched. Looked up from germline, CDR1 is SGHNT and CDR2 is YYREEE (reference sequence). The CDR3 coding sequence is TGTGCCAGCAGCTTGGCGGTAGGGGGCGCCATATATTTT. Its translation is CASSLAVGGAIYF.

This clone was counted a single time. The chain couples TRBV7-9 to TRBJ2-7; 9 nucleotides line up with TRBD1. Germline lookup yields CDR1 SEHNR and CDR2 FQNEAQ (reference sequence). CDR3 size: 15 residues. V shed 5 bases and J 2 bases; nucleotides not matched to a gene: 7. This CDR3 reads CASSPRTGETYEQYF. The CDR3 bases are TGTGCCAGCAGCCCTAGGACAGGGGAAACCTACGAGCAGTACTTC. Together with reference TRBV7-9 and TRBJ2-7, the CDR3 gives the full variable domain: DTGVSQNPRHKITKRGQNVTFRCDPISEHNRLYWYRQTLGQGPEFLTYFQNEAQLEKSRLLSDRFSAERPKGSFSTLEIQRTEQGDSAMYLCASSPRTGETYEQYFGPGTRLTVT.

This clone has just one count. The chain has TRBV6-1 and TRBJ2-3; TRBD2 matches at 12 bases. This CDR3 spans 15 amino acids. The V and J ends lost 3 bases and 7 bases, in that order; junction bases with no gene match: 5. CDR1 is MNHNS and CDR2 is SASEGT in the germline V gene. The CDR3 DNA is TGTGCCAGCAGTGACCTAGCGGGAGGGCCATATACGCAGTATTTT. It codes for CASSDLAGGPYTQYF.

The J gene is TRBJ1-1, the V gene TRBV5-1; D not resolved. With 4 bases removed from V and 3 bases from J, the gap between germline ends came to 10 bases. CDR3 length: 13 residues. Germline V lookup: CDR1 SGHRS, CDR2 YFSETQ. The CDR3 DNA is TGCGCCAGCAGCGAGAATGGTTACACTGAAGCTTTCTTT. The encoded protein is CASSENGYTEAFF.

The chain combines TRBV5-1 with TRBJ2-7, with no clear D. The V end was cut by 4 bases, the J end by 4 bases, with 15 bases between. Germline V gene data show CDR1 as SGHRS and CDR2 as YFSETQ. The CDR3 has 14 amino acids. The CDR3 DNA sequence: TGCGCCAGCAGCCTAGGATACGGCGGATACGAGCAGTACTTC. It is translated as CASSLGYGGYEQYF.

V is TRBV30 and J is TRBJ1-2; D remains ambiguous. The V gene's germline CDR1 is GTSNPN and CDR2 SVGIG (reference sequence). Trimming took off 5 bases at V and 8 bases at J, with 12 bases between the two ends. The length of the CDR3 is 11 residues. The CDR3 here is CAWAHIGGYTF. The CDR3 DNA sequence: TGTGCCTGGGCACACATCGGGGGCTACACCTTC.

The chain uses TRBV5-1 and TRBJ2-5; TRBD2 agrees at 8 bases. The DNA end is a closer match to TRBJ2-7, so the J assignment may be wrong. The length of the CDR3 is 14 residues. From germline, CDR1 is SGHRS and CDR2 YFSETQ. The chain's CDR3 is CASSLTSGSYEQYF. The CDR3 coding sequence is TGCGCCAGCAGCTTGACTAGCGGCTCCTACGAGCAGTACTTC.

J is TRBJ1-3 and V is TRBV2; D unclear. The CDR3 has 15 residues. The V and J ends lost 2 bases and 0 bases respectively, with 8 bases between them. Germline CDR1 is SNHLY and CDR2 is FYNNEI. The CDR3: CASSENAISGNTIYF. CDR3 sequence (DNA): TGTGCCAGCAGTGAAAACGCGATCTCTGGAAACACCATATATTTT.

This sequence joins TRBV30 and TRBJ1-4; the D is unclear. This CDR3 has 15 amino acids. The V end lost 3 bases, the J end lost 10 bases, and 21 bases lay between the germline ends. The germline gives CDR1 GTSNPN, CDR2 SVGIG (reference sequence). Here the CDR3 reads CAWSHSDARGGKLFF. CDR3 DNA sequence: TGTGCCTGGAGCCATAGCGATGCCCGAGGAGGAAAACTGTTTTTT. Filled out from reference TRBV30 and TRBJ1-4, the complete variable domain reads SQTIHQWPATLVQPVGSPLSLECTVEGTSNPNLYWYRQAAGRGLQLLFYSVGIGQISSEVPQNLSASRPQDRQFILSSKKLLLSDSGFYLCAWSHSDARGGKLFFGSGTQLSVL.

J is TRBJ2-7 and V is TRBV14; D unresolved. This CDR3 region has 14 residues. Germline loops: CDR1 SGHDN, CDR2 FVKESK. V lost 1 base to trimming and J lost 4 bases, with 11 bases between them. This chain's CDR3 is CASSQANRVYEQYF. CDR3 sequence (DNA): TGTGCCAGCAGCCAAGCCAACCGAGTTTACGAGCAGTACTTC.

The chain recombines TRBV5-1 with TRBJ2-5; 11 bases fit TRBD2. The CDR3 has 17 amino acids. Looked up from germline, CDR1 is SGHRS and CDR2 is YFSETQ. The trim removed 2 bases at V and 2 bases at J, leaving 8 bases unmatched. CDR3 in DNA: TGCGCCAGCAGCTTCCTACTAGCGGGGGCGCTACAAGAGACCCAGTACTTC. It specifies CASSFLLAGALQETQYF.

The rearrangement joins TRBV6-1 to TRBJ1-6; D might be TRBD1 (5 bases). Germline V lookup: CDR1 MNHNS, CDR2 SASEGT. The ends were cut back, 3 bases at V and 10 bases at J, with 10 bases in the middle. The CDR3 is 13 residues long. The CDR3 spells CASSEAGRSPLHF. CDR3 bases: TGTGCCAGCAGTGAGGCAGGGCGGTCACCCCTCCACTTT.

In its sample, this clone was seen once. The chain combines TRBV7-6 with TRBJ1-1; D unresolved. CDR3 length equals 13 residues. Germline V lookup: CDR1 SGHVS, CDR2 FNYEAQ. V gave up 5 bases and J gave up 6 bases, with 13 bases separating them. Here the CDR3 reads CASSNHGEAEAFF. Here the CDR3 DNA reads TGTGCCAGCAGCAATCACGGAGAGGCTGAAGCTTTCTTT.